This T cell receptor (beta chain) emerged from a study of T cells in Graves' hyperthyroidism and ophthalmopathy. It was RNA transcripts that yielded the amplified TCR beta CDR3 regions. Using the HTBI primer set, a first-round RT-PCR was run on the TCR CDR3. TCRdb fed the multiplex PCR reads into MiXCR, producing one record per CDR3 protein. Of roughly 700,000 distinct CDR3 sequences listed, roughly 17% were seen once; the top ten hold 15% to 17%. Germline V gene sequence: CDR1 LGHNA, CDR2 YSLEER. Trimming removed 0 bases from V and 2 bases from J, with 14 bases in between. This CDR3 has 16 residues. The patients, who ranged from 18 to 65 in age, presented with newly diagnosed hyperthyroidism lasting under 2 months.

This TCR came from a man aged 50 to 59 with Graves' hyperthyroidism. The chain couples TRBV4-3 to TRBJ2-7; D gene unclear. What was sequenced was blood. CDR3: CASSQDLAGPAYEQYF. CDR3 sequence (DNA): TGCGCCAGCAGCCAAGATCTGGCCGGCCCGGCCTACGAGCAGTACTTC.